A single sample is the source of the 7 T cell receptor beta chains below, sequenced in a study of blood T cell repertoires in COVID-19. Measured with immunoSEQ multiplex PCR; TCRdb has only the in-frame clones, and not every one. The repertoire has 250,000 or so clones, roughly 85% of them found once; the top ten carry roughly 3.1%. The sample comprised peripheral blood. Receptors were obtained from a man between 18 and 35 years old with active or convalescent COVID-19.

The chain uses TRBV7-9 and TRBJ1-1; D ambiguous. Germline CDR1 SEHNR, CDR2 FQNEAQ (reference sequence). This CDR3 is built from 13 residues. With 6 bases removed from V and 5 bases from J, the gap between germline ends came to 13 bases. The DNA of the CDR3 is TGTGCCAGCAGGTTCAGCTTGGAGACTGAAGCTTTCTTT. Protein: CASRFSLETEAFF.

The genes are TRBV6-1 and TRBJ1-5; D is unclear. V gave up 0 bases and J gave up 0 bases, with 6 bases separating them. The germline CDR1 and CDR2 sequences are MNHNS and SASEGT. CDR3 length equals 15 residues. Written as DNA, the CDR3 is TGTGCCAGCAGTGAAGCGGAGTATAGCAATCAGCCCCAGCATTTT. This sequence encodes CASSEAEYSNQPQHF.

This clone was found once. V is TRBV6-2 or TRBV6-3 and J is TRBJ2-5; no definite D call. CDR3 length: 11 amino acids. The V end lost 5 bases, the J end lost 2 bases, and 3 bases lay between the germline ends. The germline CDR1 and CDR2 sequences are MNHEY and SVGEGT. Here the CDR3 DNA reads TGTGCCAGCAGTCTTCAAGAGACCCAGTACTTC. This sequence encodes CASSLQETQYF.

V gene TRBV5-4 combines with J gene TRBJ1-1; a possible D gene is TRBD1 (5 bases). Trimming pared 1 base from V and 1 base from J, leaving 11 bases between. CDR3 size: 15 residues. CDR1 and CDR2 from the germline V gene are SGHNT and YYREEE (reference sequence). This chain's CDR3 is CASSLYLGGNTEAFF. CDR3 DNA sequence: TGTGCCAGCAGCTTGTATCTGGGGGGGAACACTGAAGCTTTCTTT.

The chain has TRBV5-5 and TRBJ1-1; 7 nucleotides agree with TRBD1. Germline-derived CDR1 and CDR2 are SGHKS and YYEKEE (reference sequence). V was clipped by 5 bases and J by 1 base; unmatched bases: 11. The CDR3 length is 16 residues. CDR3 loop: CASSPRDSRGNTEAFF. Here the CDR3 DNA reads TGTGCCAGCAGTCCCAGGGACAGCCGCGGGAACACTGAAGCTTTCTTT.

J is TRBJ2-1 and V is TRBV10-3, with 7 bases that match TRBD2. The CDR3 extends over 15 amino acids. In germline, CDR1 is ENHRY, CDR2 SYGVKD. With V trimmed by 2 bases and J by 3 bases, 4 bases remained unmatched. The CDR3 DNA reads TGTGCCATCAGTGAGGGGGGGGAGATCTACAATGAGCAGTTCTTC. This translates into CAISEGGEIYNEQFF.

The chain is built from TRBV19 and TRBJ2-3; TRBD1 aligns across 8 bases. Per the germline V gene, CDR1 is LNHDA and CDR2 is SQIVND (reference sequence). J was trimmed by 7 bases and V by 4 bases; bases with no gene match: 7. The CDR3 runs 14 residues. CDR3 in amino acids: CASSTGQGSNTQYF. The CDR3 DNA reads as TGTGCCAGTAGTACCGGACAGGGCAGTAATACGCAGTATTTT. Drawing the rest from reference TRBV19 and TRBJ2-3, the complete variable domain is DGGITQSPKYLFRKEGQNVTLSCEQNLNHDAMYWYRQDPGQGLRLIYYSQIVNDFQKGDIAEGYSVSREKKESFPLTVTSAQKNPTAFYLCASSTGQGSNTQYFGPGTRLTVL.